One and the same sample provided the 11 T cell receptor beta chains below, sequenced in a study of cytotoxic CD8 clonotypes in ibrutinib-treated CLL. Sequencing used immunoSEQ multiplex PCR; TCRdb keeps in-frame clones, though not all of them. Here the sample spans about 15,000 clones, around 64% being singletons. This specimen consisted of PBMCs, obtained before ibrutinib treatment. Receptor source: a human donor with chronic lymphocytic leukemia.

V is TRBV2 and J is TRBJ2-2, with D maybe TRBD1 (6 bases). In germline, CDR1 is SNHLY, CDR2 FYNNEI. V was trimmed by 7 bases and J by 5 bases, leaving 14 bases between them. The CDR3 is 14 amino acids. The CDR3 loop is CASKEQGPTGELFF. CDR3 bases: TGTGCCAGCAAGGAACAGGGTCCGACCGGGGAGCTGTTTTTT.

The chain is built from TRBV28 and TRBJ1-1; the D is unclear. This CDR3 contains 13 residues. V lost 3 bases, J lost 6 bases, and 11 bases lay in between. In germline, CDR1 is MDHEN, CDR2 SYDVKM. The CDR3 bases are TGTGCCAGCAGTTTTTTAGTCTCCTCTGAAGCTTTCTTT. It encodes CASSFLVSSEAFF.

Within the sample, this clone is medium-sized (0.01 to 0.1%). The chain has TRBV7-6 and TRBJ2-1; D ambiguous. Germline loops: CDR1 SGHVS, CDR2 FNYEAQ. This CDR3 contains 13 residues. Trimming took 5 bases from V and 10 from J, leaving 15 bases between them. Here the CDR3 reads CASSPVTYLEQFF. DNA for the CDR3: TGTGCCAGCAGCCCGGTGACGTATTTAGAGCAGTTCTTC.

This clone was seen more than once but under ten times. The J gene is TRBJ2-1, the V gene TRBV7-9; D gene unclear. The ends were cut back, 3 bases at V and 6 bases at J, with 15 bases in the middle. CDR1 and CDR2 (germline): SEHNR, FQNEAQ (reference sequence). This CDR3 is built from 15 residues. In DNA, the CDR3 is TGTGCCAGCAGCTTGAGAGTATCGGTACCCAATGAGCAGTTCTTC. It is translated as CASSLRVSVPNEQFF.

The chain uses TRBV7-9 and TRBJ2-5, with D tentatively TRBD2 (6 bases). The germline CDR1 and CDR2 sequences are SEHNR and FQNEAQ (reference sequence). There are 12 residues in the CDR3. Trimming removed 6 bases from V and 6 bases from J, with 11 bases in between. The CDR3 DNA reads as TGTGCCAGCAGAGGTGGGAGGAAGACCCAGTACTTC. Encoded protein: CASRGGRKTQYF. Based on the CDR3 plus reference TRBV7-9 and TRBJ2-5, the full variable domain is DTGVSQNPRHKITKRGQNVTFRCDPISEHNRLYWYRQTLGQGPEFLTYFQNEAQLEKSRLLSDRFSAERPKGSFSTLEIQRTEQGDSAMYLCASRGGRKTQYFGPGTRLLVL.

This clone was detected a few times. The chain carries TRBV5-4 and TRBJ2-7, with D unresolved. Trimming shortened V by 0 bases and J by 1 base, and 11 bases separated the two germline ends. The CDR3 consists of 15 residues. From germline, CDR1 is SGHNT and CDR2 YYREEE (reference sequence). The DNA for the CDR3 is TGTGCCAGCAGCTTGGACGCTTGGGGATCCTACGAGCAGTACTTC. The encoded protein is CASSLDAWGSYEQYF.

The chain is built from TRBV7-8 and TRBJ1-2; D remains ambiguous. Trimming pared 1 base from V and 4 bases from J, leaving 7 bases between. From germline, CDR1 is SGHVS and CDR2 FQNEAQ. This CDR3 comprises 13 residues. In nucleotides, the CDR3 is TGTGCCAGCAGCTTAGTGCGGAGCTATGGCTACACCTTC. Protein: CASSLVRSYGYTF.

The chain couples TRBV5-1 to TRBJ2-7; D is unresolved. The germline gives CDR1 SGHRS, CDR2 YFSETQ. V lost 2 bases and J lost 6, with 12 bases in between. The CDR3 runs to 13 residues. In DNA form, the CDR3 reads TGCGCCAGCAGCTTCCTGCCCGAGGCCGAGCAGTACGTC. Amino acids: CASSFLPEAEQYV.

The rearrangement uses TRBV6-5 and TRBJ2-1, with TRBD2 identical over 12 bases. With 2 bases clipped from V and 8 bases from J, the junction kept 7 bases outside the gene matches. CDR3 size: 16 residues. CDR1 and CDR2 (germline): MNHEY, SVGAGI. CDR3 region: CASSYPGLAGGHEQFF. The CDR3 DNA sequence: TGTGCCAGCAGTTACCCGGGGCTAGCGGGAGGGCATGAGCAGTTCTTC.

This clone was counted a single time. CDR3 coding DNA: TGTGCCAGCAGTGGCGGACTCGGAGGCTACACCTTC. This translates into CASSGGLGGYTF. This chain uses TRBV6-5 with TRBJ1-2; D remains unclear. Germline values: CDR1 MNHEY, CDR2 SVGAGI. V lost 5 bases, J lost 8 bases, and 12 bases lay in between. There are 12 residues in the CDR3.

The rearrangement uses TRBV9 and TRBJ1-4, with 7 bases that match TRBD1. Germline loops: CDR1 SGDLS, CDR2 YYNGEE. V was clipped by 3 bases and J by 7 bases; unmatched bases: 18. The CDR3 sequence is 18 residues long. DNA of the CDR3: TGTGCCAGCAGCGCAGATCTAGGGGGCGCGGGTTTTGGTGAAAAACTGTTTTTT. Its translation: CASSADLGGAGFGEKLFF. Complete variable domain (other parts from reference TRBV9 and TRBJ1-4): DSGVTQTPKHLITATGQRVTLRCSPRSGDLSVYWYQQSLDQGLQFLIQYYNGEERAKGNILERFSAQQFPDLHSELNLSSLELGDSALYFCASSADLGGAGFGEKLFFGSGTQLSVL.